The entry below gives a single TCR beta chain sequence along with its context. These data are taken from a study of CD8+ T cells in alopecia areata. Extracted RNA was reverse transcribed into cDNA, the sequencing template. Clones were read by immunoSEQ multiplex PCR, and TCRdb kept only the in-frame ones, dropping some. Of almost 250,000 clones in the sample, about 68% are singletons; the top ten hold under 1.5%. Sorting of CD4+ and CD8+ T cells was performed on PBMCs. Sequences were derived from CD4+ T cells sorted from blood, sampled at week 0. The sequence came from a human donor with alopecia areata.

The DNA of the CDR3 is TGTGCCAGCAGCCTCCGGGACAGGGGACCTGAAGCTTTCTTT. Translation: CASSLRDRGPEAFF. This chain connects TRBV5-6 to TRBJ1-1, with 10 bases matching TRBD1. The trim removed 4 bases at V and 6 bases at J, leaving 6 bases unmatched. The CDR3 covers 14 residues. Germline V lookup: CDR1 SGHDT, CDR2 YYEEEE.